This TCR beta chain was sequenced during a study of molecular identifiers for immune sequencing clone quantification. Whole-study findings and limits: Over 98% of effector molecules, yet under 1% of naive-cell molecules, were held by clones above 20 RNA copies. Reportedly, one cell's Jurkat TCR RNA was detected within 1,200,000 naive CD8 cells.

Turning to this clonotype: The target antigen is unknown. This clone may be a read error of a much larger clone one base away. Since the CDR3 does not end with the conserved phenylalanine or tryptophan, this likely comes from a read error.

The use of previously described methods and listed TCR primers produced the bulk TCR libraries. Each CDR3 protein gets one entry after TCRdb re-called the PCR reads with MiXCR. Here the sample spans hundreds of thousands of distinct CDR3 sequences, just under 20% being singletons. This CDR3 region has 13 residues. CDR1 is MNHEY and CDR2 is SVGEGT in the germline V gene. V was trimmed by 8 bases and J by 0 bases, leaving 11 bases between them. Sorted inputs of about 20,000 to 1,000,000 cells, with 10%, 30% or 50% RNA, yielded naive CD8 libraries. This sequence joins TRBV6-2 or TRBV6-3 and TRBJ2-7; a possible D gene is TRBD2 (6 bases). The sample taken for sequencing was naive CD8+ T cells from blood, with Jurkat cell RNA spiked in. As for subset: FACS-sorted CD8+CD4-CCR7+CD45RA+ naive T cells. This receptor was taken from a human donor in good health. Some libraries in this study had Jurkat cell RNA spiked in. The CDR3, as DNA: TGTGCCAGCCTTGGAGGGGACTCCTACGAGCAGTACCTC. It codes for CASLGGDSYEQYL.